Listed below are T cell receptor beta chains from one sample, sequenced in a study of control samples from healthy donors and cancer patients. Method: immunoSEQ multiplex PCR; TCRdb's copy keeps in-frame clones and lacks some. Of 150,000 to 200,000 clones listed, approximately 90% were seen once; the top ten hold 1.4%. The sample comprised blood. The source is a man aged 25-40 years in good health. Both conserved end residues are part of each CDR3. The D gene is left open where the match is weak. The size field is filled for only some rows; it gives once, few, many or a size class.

TGTGCCAGCAGCTTGGGGAGGGAGCAGTACTTC,CASSLGREQYF,-,-,TRBV5-4,TRBJ2-7
TGTGCCATCAGCGAACAAAAGGGTGAAGCTTTCTTT,CAISEQKGEAFF,-,-,TRBV10-3,TRBJ1-1
TGTGCCAGCAGCTTCGGGTCCGGCAATCAGCCCCAGCATTTT,CASSFGSGNQPQHF,-,-,TRBV5-6,TRBJ1-5
TGTGCCAGCAGTGATTCGACAGGGTCCAATTCACCCCTCCACTTT,CASSDSTGSNSPLHF,few,TRBD1,TRBV6-4,TRBJ1-6
TGTGCCAGCAGCCAAGAAGGGGGGTCTGAAGCTTTCTTT,CASSQEGGSEAFF,-,-,TRBV3-1/TRBV3-2,TRBJ1-1
TGCGCCAGCAGCAGTCAGGGGAGGAATTCACCCCTCCACTTT,CASSSQGRNSPLHF,-,-,TRBV5-1,TRBJ1-6
TGTGCCACCAGTGATGGGGGGGCCAAAAACATTCAGTACTTC,CATSDGGAKNIQYF,-,-,TRBV24-1,TRBJ2-4
TGTGCCAGCAGCCAGGGGGGAGATCGGAATCAGCCCCAGCATTTT,CASSQGGDRNQPQHF,-,TRBD1,TRBV7-2,TRBJ1-5
TGTGCCAGCAGCTTTGAGGGTTCTTCTGCTAGGGGAAAACTGTTTTTT,CASSFEGSSARGKLFF,-,-,TRBV5-5,TRBJ1-4
TGTGCCAGCAGGTTCATGAACACTGAAGCTTTCTTT,CASRFMNTEAFF,-,-,TRBV6-5,TRBJ1-1
TGTGCCAGTACGACAGGGGCGGGCTACGAGCAGTACTTC,CASTTGAGYEQYF,-,TRBD1,TRBV18,TRBJ2-7
TGTGCCAGCAGTGCCGATAGCAATCAGCCCCAGCATTTT,CASSADSNQPQHF,-,-,TRBV12-3/TRBV12-4,TRBJ1-5
TGTGCCAGCAGCTTAGCCACGGTTGGCACTGAAGCTTTCTTT,CASSLATVGTEAFF,-,-,TRBV7-9,TRBJ1-1
TGTGCCAGCAGCTTGGGTGAGGGGACAGATACGCAGTATTTT,CASSLGEGTDTQYF,-,-,TRBV5-4,TRBJ2-3
TGTGCCAGCAGCTTAGTTGGGGGGCCAAGGGGCAATGAGCAGTTCTTC,CASSLVGGPRGNEQFF,-,-,TRBV7-2,TRBJ2-1
TGTGCCACCTACAGGGTAACTGAGCAGTTCTTC,CATYRVTEQFF,-,-,TRBV24-1,TRBJ2-1
TGTGCCAGCAGCGTAGAAGATGGGTATGGCTACACCTTC,CASSVEDGYGYTF,-,-,TRBV9,TRBJ1-2
TGTGCCACCGCGGGACAGATAGGCGAGCAGTACTTC,CATAGQIGEQYF,-,-,TRBV28,TRBJ2-7
TGTGCCAGCAGCTTGCGTCAGGGGGCGTCCCAGGTTGGCACCATATATTTT,CASSLRQGASQVGTIYF,once,TRBD1,TRBV5-4,TRBJ1-3
TGTGCCTGGGGCACGGGAGGATTCACCGGGGAGCTGTTTTTT,CAWGTGGFTGELFF,few,TRBD2,TRBV30,TRBJ2-2
TGTGCCAGGAAGGACAGGGGGTATGTAGCACTGTTTTTT,CARKDRGYVALFF,once,TRBD1,TRBV19,TRBJ1-4
TGTGCCAGCAGCACGACACTAGCCGACGAGCAGTACTTC,CASSTTLADEQYF,once,-,TRBV5-4,TRBJ2-7
TGTGCCAGCAGTGAAATGGGACAGGGCTACGAGCAGTACTTC,CASSEMGQGYEQYF,once,TRBD1,TRBV2,TRBJ2-7
TGTGCCAGCAGCGATCCTAGCGGGGGAGGGAATGAGCAGTTCTTC,CASSDPSGGGNEQFF,-,TRBD2,TRBV3-1/TRBV3-2,TRBJ2-1
TGCAGTATAATCCAAGAGACCCAGTACTTC,CSIIQETQYF,-,-,TRBV29-1,TRBJ2-5
TGTGCCAGCAGCCCCGCTAGCGACGAGCAGTACTTC,CASSPASDEQYF,-,-,TRBV3-1/TRBV3-2,TRBJ2-7